This T cell receptor beta chain was obtained from a study of control samples from healthy donors and cancer patients. V shed 2 bases, J shed 8 bases, and the junction held 8 bases outside the gene matches. Germline V gene data show CDR1 as SGHVS and CDR2 as FQNEAQ. The CDR3 is 16 residues long. Repertoires were generated with immunoSEQ multiplex PCR, while TCRdb's copy carries only in-frame clones and drops some. The sample has about 120,000 clones; around 92% are singletons. Source material: blood. The chain combines TRBV7-8 with TRBJ2-3; 12 positions match TRBD2. This clonotype was obtained from a woman in her 50s in good health. The CDR3 reads CASSLLASGGAGTQYF. The CDR3 DNA reads as TGTGCCAGCAGCTTATTAGCTAGCGGGGGGGCGGGTACGCAGTATTTT. The full variable domain, in which reference TRBV7-8 and TRBJ2-3 provide the parts outside the CDR3, is GAGVSQSPRYKVAKRGQDVALRCDPISGHVSLFWYQQALGQGPEFLTYFQNEAQLDKSGLPSDRFFAERPEGSVSTLKIQRTQQEDSAVYLCASSLLASGGAGTQYFGPGTRLTVL.